One and the same sample provided the 27 T cell receptor beta chains below, sequenced in a study of regulatory T cells in long-lasting Graves disease. Construction of the TCR beta libraries employed iRepertoire HTBI primers in conjunction with Arm-PCR of CDR3 regions. TCRdb used MiXCR to reprocess the multiplex PCR reads, holding one entry per CDR3 protein. The top ten hold about 11% of the sample, which has about 560,000 distinct CDR3 sequences, roughly 16% seen once. Regarding time point: newly diagnosed GD, antithyroid drugs for less than 3 months. With RNA extracted from PBMCs as input, the TCR library was made. These records were also assigned to another study, of T cells in Graves' hyperthyroidism and ophthalmopathy.

The sequenced sample was peripheral blood mononuclear cells (PBMCs), obtained at new diagnosis, from a patient treated with antithyroid drugs. The receptors shown here come from a man younger than 35 with Graves disease.

This clonotype was counted many times. The chain carries TRBV3-1 and TRBJ2-5; tentative D call: TRBD1 (6 bases). CDR3 length: 15 residues. Per the germline V gene, CDR1 is LGHDT and CDR2 is YNNKEL (reference sequence). Trimming shortened V by 4 bases and J by 5 bases, and 17 bases separated the two germline ends. In DNA, the CDR3 is TGTGCCAGCAGCCGAGAACAGGGATTGGGGGAGACCCAGTACTTC. Residues: CASSREQGLGETQYF.

This clonotype was picked up many times. The chain couples TRBV20-1 to TRBJ2-4; no clear D gene. The V end was cut by 6 bases, the J end by 1 base, with 10 bases between. Germline CDR1 is DFQATT and CDR2 is SNEGSKA (reference sequence). The CDR3 sequence is 13 residues long. The DNA of the CDR3 is TGCAGTGCAAACAAGGAGGCCAAAAACATTCAGTACTTC. As protein: CSANKEAKNIQYF.

This clonotype was counted at least ten times. The chain combines TRBV6-2 or TRBV6-3 with TRBJ2-1; D may be TRBD1 or TRBD2 (5 bases each). The CDR3 has 15 amino acids. CDR1 and CDR2 from the germline V gene are MNHEY and SVGEGT. The ends were cut back, 5 bases at V and 10 bases at J, with 21 bases in the middle. The CDR3 region is CASSEEPGPLDEQFF. The CDR3 nucleotides read TGTGCCAGCAGTGAAGAACCGGGACCCCTCGACGAGCAGTTCTTC.

This clonotype came up a few times. The CDR3 nucleotides read TGTGCCAGACTTATAGCGGGAGAACGAGATACGCAGTATTTT. Translated, it gives CARLIAGERDTQYF. The chain uses TRBV3-1 and TRBJ2-3; 9 bases map to TRBD2. The trim removed 9 bases at V and 5 bases at J, leaving 9 bases unmatched. CDR1 is LGHDT and CDR2 is YNNKEL in the germline V gene (reference sequence). The CDR3 contains 14 residues.

This clonotype appeared many times. The chain joins TRBV5-1 to TRBJ1-1; D unclear. Trimming removed 4 bases at V and 4 bases at J, with 20 bases between. CDR1 is SGHRS, CDR2 YFSETQ, per germline. This CDR3 contains 16 residues. As DNA, the CDR3 is TGCGCCAGCAGCCTCTATCGCCCGGGATCACGCACTGAAGCTTTCTTT. It encodes CASSLYRPGSRTEAFF.

This clonotype was seen a handful of times. V gene TRBV20-1 combines with J gene TRBJ1-4; D perhaps matches TRBD1 (5 bases). Germline V gene lookup returns CDR1 DFQATT and CDR2 SNEGSKA (reference sequence). Trimming removed 5 bases at V and 6 bases at J, with 16 bases between. The CDR3 runs to 14 residues. CDR3 in amino acids: CSAPIRGGDEKLFF. For the CDR3, the DNA is TGCAGTGCTCCAATCCGGGGGGGGGATGAAAAACTGTTTTTT.

This clonotype was counted ten times or more. This may stem from a read error, because a much larger clone lies one nucleotide away. J is TRBJ2-7 and V is TRBV6-1; D is unresolved. Germline CDR1 reads MNHNS; CDR2 reads SASEGT. Trimming left V 5 bases short and J 2 bases short, with 7 bases between. There are 12 residues in the CDR3. CDR3 loop: CASSTDTYEQYF. Written as DNA, the CDR3 is TGTGCCAGCAGTACCGACACCTACGAGCAGTACTTC.

This clonotype was seen many times. The chain employs TRBV12-3 or TRBV12-4 and TRBJ2-5; TRBD2 is a possible D gene (5 bases). The V end was cut by 6 bases, the J end by 3 bases, with 14 bases between. The CDR3 spans 14 residues. CDR3 in DNA: TGTGCCAGCAGCCTTGACTACCATAAAGAGACCCAGTACTTC. Translating it yields CASSLDYHKETQYF.

The genes are TRBV24-1 and TRBJ2-3; 7 bases align to TRBD2. Looked up from germline, CDR1 is KGHDR and CDR2 is SFDVKD. The CDR3 spans 17 residues. V lost 3 bases and J lost 3; bases outside the gene matches: 11. The CDR3: CATSDSGLADGTDTQYF. CDR3 nucleotides: TGTGCCACCAGTGATAGCGGCCTAGCGGATGGTACAGATACGCAGTATTTT.

CDR3 in DNA: TGCAGTGCTAGAGACCATACAACGGGACGGGGCAACACCGGGGAGCTGTTTTTT. Protein product: CSARDHTTGRGNTGELFF. The chain is built from TRBV20-1 and TRBJ2-2; perhaps D is TRBD1 or TRBD2 (5 bases each). The CDR3 consists of 18 residues. V lost 0 bases and J 2 bases, leaving 19 bases between the germline ends. Germline CDR1 DFQATT, CDR2 SNEGSKA (reference sequence).

This clonotype was counted only a few times. The V gene is TRBV20-1, the J gene TRBJ1-5, with 7 bases that match TRBD1. This CDR3 spans 13 amino acids. V lost 3 bases, J lost 6 bases, and 5 bases stayed unmatched. Per the germline V gene, CDR1 is DFQATT and CDR2 is SNEGSKA (reference sequence). CDR3 amino acids: CSARVTGTQPQHF. The CDR3 region has the DNA TGCAGTGCTAGGGTGACAGGGACTCAGCCCCAGCATTTT.

Ten or more counts support this clonotype. J is TRBJ2-5 and V is TRBV7-3, with D perhaps TRBD1 or TRBD2 (5 bases each). The CDR3 is 13 amino acids. In germline, CDR1 is SGHTA, CDR2 FQGTGA. V was trimmed by 6 bases and J by 5 bases, leaving 13 bases between them. CDR3 amino acids: CASSTGTLETQYF. The CDR3 region has the DNA TGTGCCAGCAGTACCGGGACCCTGGAGACCCAGTACTTC.

This chain connects TRBV28 to TRBJ1-5; a weak D match, TRBD1 (5 bases). The CDR3 runs 16 residues. CDR1 and CDR2 (germline): MDHEN, SYDVKM. The V end lost 4 bases, the J end lost 2 bases, and 15 bases lay between the germline ends. DNA for the CDR3: TGTGCCAGCAGTTCACGACTAGCGGGGGGCAATCAGCCCCAGCATTTT. It encodes CASSSRLAGGNQPQHF.

The chain uses TRBV12-3 or TRBV12-4 and TRBJ2-2; weak D call: TRBD2 (6 bases). This CDR3 region has 15 residues. Trimming stripped 5 bases from V and 5 bases from J, with 15 bases between. The CDR3 coding sequence is TGTGCCAGCAGTAATAGCGGTTCTGAGACCGGGGAGCTGTTTTTT. This gives the protein CASSNSGSETGELFF.

This clonotype was counted only a few times. V and J are TRBV18 and TRBJ1-2; the D is unclear. Germline V lookup: CDR1 KGHSH, CDR2 LQKENI. The CDR3 consists of 15 residues. V lost 0 bases, J lost 5 bases, and 13 bases lay in between. The CDR3 coding sequence is TGTGCCAGCTCACCACCTCTGGGGTTGGGGTATGGCTACACCTTC. Protein product: CASSPPLGLGYGYTF.

This clonotype was observed many times. V is TRBV27 and J is TRBJ2-7, with a tentative D call TRBD1 (5 bases). V shed 6 bases and J shed 1 base, with 10 bases lying between them. This CDR3 is built from 13 residues. CDR1 and CDR2 from the germline V gene are MNHEY and SMNVEV (reference sequence). The CDR3 region is CASRRTSSYEQYF. Here the CDR3 DNA reads TGTGCCAGCAGGAGGACAAGTTCCTACGAGCAGTACTTC.

The V call is TRBV19, the J call TRBJ2-3; D is perhaps TRBD1 (5 bases). Germline values: CDR1 LNHDA, CDR2 SQIVND (reference sequence). V lost 5 bases and J 1 base, leaving 19 bases between the germline ends. The CDR3 totals 17 residues. CDR3 in amino acids: CASSSVPRGPRTDTQYF. The CDR3 nucleotides read TGTGCCAGTAGTTCCGTTCCAAGGGGCCCTCGCACAGATACGCAGTATTTT.

At least ten counts were recorded for this clonotype. The V call is TRBV7-9, the J call TRBJ2-7, with a tentative D call TRBD2 (5 bases). From germline, CDR1 is SEHNR and CDR2 FQNEAQ (reference sequence). There are 17 residues in the CDR3. Trimming cost V 4 bases and J 3 bases, with 22 bases left between them. The CDR3 sequence: CASSSSRTDFNNYEQYF. The CDR3 DNA is TGTGCCAGCAGCTCATCCCGGACTGACTTTAATAACTACGAGCAGTACTTC.

This clonotype has at least ten counts. The chain uses TRBV27 and TRBJ2-7; D gene ambiguous. In germline, CDR1 is MNHEY, CDR2 SMNVEV (reference sequence). Between the trimmed V and J ends, which lost 0 bases and 3 bases, there was a span of 9 bases. This CDR3 has 14 amino acids. The CDR3 DNA sequence: TGTGCCAGCAGTTTATCGGTGCTTGGCTACGAGCAGTACTTC. It encodes CASSLSVLGYEQYF.

The chain uses TRBV6-1 and TRBJ2-6; D is unresolved. The V gene lost 5 bases and the J gene lost 4 bases, with 6 bases spanning the gap. CDR3 size: 13 residues. Germline CDR1 MNHNS, CDR2 SASEGT. CDR3 in amino acids: CASSNVGANVLTF. The CDR3 coding sequence is TGTGCCAGCAGTAATGTAGGGGCCAACGTCCTGACTTTC.

There are many counts of this clonotype. V is TRBV5-1 and J is TRBJ2-7; D may be TRBD2 (6 bases). Trimming pared 1 base from V and 2 bases from J, leaving 16 bases between. Germline loops: CDR1 SGHRS, CDR2 YFSETQ. There are 16 residues in the CDR3. The CDR3 bases are TGCGCCAGCAGCTTGACGCGGGTGGAGGGCACCTACGAGCAGTACTTC. Its translation: CASSLTRVEGTYEQYF.

This clonotype was seen a handful of times. The chain has TRBV20-1 and TRBJ2-3, with 8 bases aligning to TRBD2. The tail of the sequence fits TRBJ2-5 better, so the J call may be wrong. In germline, CDR1 is DFQATT, CDR2 SNEGSKA (reference sequence). CDR3 length equals 12 residues. The CDR3, as DNA: TGCAGTGCCCTTAGCGGGACGGAGACCCAGTACTTC. It codes for CSALSGTETQYF.

This clonotype showed up just a few times. The chain uses TRBV6-5 and TRBJ2-7; D possibly matches TRBD1 or TRBD2 (5 bases each). This CDR3 contains 13 residues. Trimming left V 2 bases short and J 3 bases short, with 8 bases between. CDR1 MNHEY and CDR2 SVGAGI come from the germline V gene. The CDR3 region has the DNA TGTGCCAGCAGTTACAGGGACGGCTACGAGCAGTACTTC. The encoded protein is CASSYRDGYEQYF.

Only one count was recorded for this clonotype. This chain connects TRBV20-1 to TRBJ2-7; D not certain. V was cut by 5 bases and J by 10 bases, with 15 bases left in between. The CDR3 contains 11 residues. Per the germline V gene, CDR1 is DFQATT and CDR2 is SNEGSKA (reference sequence). Here the CDR3 DNA reads TGCAGTGCTCTGGCGCCTAGTGAACAGTACTTC. It is translated as CSALAPSEQYF.

This clonotype was observed at least ten times. This chain links TRBV28 with TRBJ1-3; no reliable D call. The CDR3 covers 13 residues. Trimming left V 5 bases short and J 1 base short, with 6 bases between. The germline gives CDR1 MDHEN, CDR2 SYDVKM. This CDR3 is CASSDVSGNTIYF. In DNA, the CDR3 is TGTGCCAGCAGTGATGTGTCTGGAAACACCATATATTTT.

This clonotype appeared a single time. The chain couples TRBV30 to TRBJ1-2; no clear D gene. The V gene lost 6 bases and the J gene lost 6 bases, with 26 bases spanning the gap. Per germline, CDR1 GTSNPN and CDR2 SVGIG (reference sequence). This CDR3 region has 16 residues. CDR3 sequence (DNA): TGTGCCTGTGACCCCAAACTAAGAATGGCAGCTAATGGCTACACCTTC. Translation gives CACDPKLRMAANGYTF.

This clonotype has ten or more counts. The rearrangement uses TRBV10-3 and TRBJ2-7, with D possibly being TRBD1 or TRBD2 (5 bases each). CDR1 is ENHRY and CDR2 is SYGVKD in the germline V gene. This CDR3 spans 11 amino acids. Trimming pared 6 bases from V and 7 bases from J, leaving 10 bases between. CDR3: CAIRGVKEQYF. CDR3 nucleotides: TGTGCCATCAGGGGGGTCAAAGAGCAGTACTTC.